This TCR beta chain was sequenced in a study of CD8 T cells in ankylosing spondylitis. TCRdb analysed the 5' RACE reads with MiXCR anew, one entry per CDR3 protein. This sample has about 160,000 distinct CDR3 sequences, with around 9.6% found just once. In this sample, this clonotype turned up once. Germline CDR1 is SGDLS and CDR2 is YYNGEE. Trimming stripped 0 bases from V and 3 bases from J, with 6 bases between. The CDR3 runs 14 residues. The chain carries TRBV9 and TRBJ2-2; D remains ambiguous. The sample comprised blood, either unsorted or a sorted T cell fraction (not recorded which). This sequence originates from a female donor with ankylosing spondylitis or in good health (not recorded which). The CDR3 sequence: CASSVGRYTGELFF. In DNA, the CDR3 is TGTGCCAGCAGCGTAGGCCGCTACACCGGGGAGCTGTTTTTT.